This is a list of T cell receptor beta chains from one sample in a study of blood T cell repertoires in COVID-19. Using immunoSEQ multiplex PCR, the repertoire was profiled, and TCRdb retains in-frame clones only, with some absent. The data contain about 280,000 clones, about 89% of them singletons. The specimen was peripheral blood. These receptors were collected from a man aged 50-60 years with acute or convalescent COVID-19. Both conserved end residues are part of each CDR3. A D gene is named only where the DNA matches it firmly. The listing skips clone size in some rows; elsewhere it reads once, few, many or a size class.

NA TRBD2 TRBJ2-5 TRBV13 CASSLGGGGFPTETQYF TGTGCCAGCAGCTTAGGCGGCGGGGGATTCCCCACTGAGACCCAGTACTTC
NA NA TRBJ1-1 TRBV5-5 CASSFLAEAFF TGTGCCAGCAGCTTCCTCGCTGAAGCTTTCTTT
few TRBD2 TRBJ2-3 TRBV13 CASSPRLAGSTDTQYF TGTGCCAGCAGCCCCCGACTAGCGGGGAGCACAGATACGCAGTATTTT
NA NA TRBJ1-6 TRBV6-5 CASSYSERTGSPLHF TGTGCCAGCAGTTACTCGGAGAGGACGGGGTCACCCCTCCACTTT
NA TRBD1 TRBJ2-7 TRBV5-5 CASSLPGTGPEQYF TGTGCCAGCAGTTTACCCGGGACAGGCCCCGAGCAGTACTTC
NA NA TRBJ2-1 TRBV9 CASSSGSGIGNEQFF TGTGCCAGCAGCTCCGGGTCCGGGATTGGCAATGAGCAGTTCTTC
NA TRBD1 TRBJ1-3 TRBV4-1 CASSPGQLRRDSGNTIYF TGCGCCAGCAGCCCGGGACAGCTGAGACGGGACTCTGGAAACACCATATATTTT
NA TRBD2 TRBJ2-5 TRBV5-6 CASSTRTRSQETQYF TGTGCCAGCAGCACCCGGACTAGGTCCCAAGAGACCCAGTACTTC
NA TRBD1 TRBJ1-1 TRBV24-1 CATSGVTGGGTEAFF TGTGCCACCAGTGGAGTGACAGGGGGTGGCACTGAAGCTTTCTTT
NA NA TRBJ1-1 TRBV5-4 CASSFGGTEAFF TGTGCCAGCAGCTTCGGGGGCACTGAAGCTTTCTTT
NA TRBD2 TRBJ2-3 TRBV12-3/TRBV12-4 CASTGRAPNTQYF TGTGCCAGCACTGGGAGGGCCCCCAATACGCAGTATTTT
NA NA TRBJ2-3 TRBV6-5 CASSYRGTDTQYF TGTGCCAGCAGTTACAGGGGAACAGATACGCAGTATTTT
NA TRBD2 TRBJ2-1 TRBV3-1/TRBV3-2 CASRHSGGSNNEQFF TGTGCCAGCAGACATAGCGGGGGATCTAACAATGAGCAGTTCTTC
once NA TRBJ1-5 TRBV19 CASSILGGQPQHF TGTGCCAGTAGTATTCTTGGAGGACAGCCCCAGCATTTT
NA NA TRBJ1-2 TRBV4-1 CASSLLVTPSANYGYTF TGCGCCAGCAGCCTTCTAGTGACCCCGTCCGCTAACTATGGCTACACCTTC
once NA TRBJ2-3 TRBV12-5 CASGLVIELGRAPDTQYF TGTGCTAGTGGTTTGGTCATTGAGTTGGGCCGAGCTCCAGATACGCAGTATTTT
NA NA TRBJ2-1 TRBV7-9 CASKGGWYNEQFF TGTGCCAGCAAGGGGGGGTGGTACAATGAGCAGTTCTTC
NA TRBD2 TRBJ2-3 TRBV20-1 CSASGSGGVVTDTQYF TGCAGTGCTAGTGGGAGCGGGGGTGTCGTCACAGATACGCAGTATTTT
NA TRBD1 TRBJ2-2 TRBV24-1 CATSGTGGFWDTGELFF TGTGCCACCAGCGGGACAGGGGGATTTTGGGACACCGGGGAGCTGTTTTTT
NA TRBD1 TRBJ1-1 TRBV5-6 CASSSDRGRGAFF TGTGCCAGCAGCTCCGACAGGGGGCGCGGGGCTTTCTTT
few NA TRBJ1-1 TRBV5-1 CASSLGQQNTEAFF TGCGCCAGCAGCTTGGGCCAACAGAACACTGAAGCTTTCTTT